This paragraph reports one TCR beta chain. The source of the sample is a study of shared T cell receptors in the human thymus. This CDR3 region has 13 residues. V trimming: 10 bases; J trimming: 6 bases; junction bases outside the gene matches: 9. CDR1 and CDR2 from the germline V gene are MDHEN and SYDVKM. The table came from immunoSEQ multiplex PCR; TCRdb's copy has only in-frame clones and leaves some out. The sample yields 550,000 to 800,000 clones, over 75% seen once. The same specimen was also included in a second study, on human thymus T cells. That study adds: All donors were healthy Finnish infants who were undergoing corrective surgery to treat congenital heart defects. During corrective heart surgery, resections were taken, and the thymus tissue came from them. Related work showed strongly overlapping thymic repertoires across unrelated individuals.

Sequenced material: thymocytes. The sequence came from a girl younger than two with a congenital heart defect. The chain has TRBV28 and TRBJ2-7, with 10 bases identical to TRBD1. The CDR3 here is CATTGQGRGEQYF. The CDR3 DNA is TGTGCCACTACGGGACAGGGGAGGGGCGAGCAGTACTTC.